These 14 T cell receptor beta chains came from one sample sequenced in a study of blood T cell repertoires in COVID-19. Using immunoSEQ multiplex PCR, the repertoire was profiled, and TCRdb retains in-frame clones only, with some absent. The repertoire holds roughly 500,000 clones, with roughly 90% as singletons. The sequenced material came from PBMCs or T cells enriched from blood (not recorded which). All receptors come from a woman aged 40 to 50 who had recovered from COVID-19.

The chain recombines TRBV7-8 with TRBJ2-1; D is unresolved. The V end was cut by 3 bases, the J end by 3 bases, with 6 bases between. The V gene's germline CDR1 is SGHVS and CDR2 FQNEAQ. The CDR3 is made up of 13 amino acids. The CDR3 DNA reads TGTGCCAGCAGCTTTGTTCTCTACAATGAGCAGTTCTTC. Its protein product is CASSFVLYNEQFF. Looking up the rest from reference TRBV7-8 and TRBJ2-1 gives the full variable domain: GAGVSQSPRYKVAKRGQDVALRCDPISGHVSLFWYQQALGQGPEFLTYFQNEAQLDKSGLPSDRFFAERPEGSVSTLKIQRTQQEDSAVYLCASSFVLYNEQFFGPGTRLTVL.

The rearrangement uses TRBV5-4 and TRBJ1-2; D unresolved. The ends were cut back, 2 bases at V and 6 bases at J, with 8 bases in the middle. The V gene's germline CDR1 is SGHNT and CDR2 YYREEE (reference sequence). This CDR3 has 12 residues. This CDR3 is CASSFVSDGYTF. In nucleotides, the CDR3 is TGTGCCAGCAGCTTCGTCTCCGATGGCTACACCTTC.

The CDR3 DNA sequence: TGCGCCAGCAGCTGGGGTCTAGCGGCCTACGAGCAGTACTTC. Residues: CASSWGLAAYEQYF. V gene TRBV5-1 combines with J gene TRBJ2-7; TRBD2 matches at 7 bases. After removal of 3 bases from V and 2 bases from J, the junction contained 5 bases not matched to a gene. Germline V gives CDR1 SGHRS, CDR2 YFSETQ. CDR3 size: 14 residues.

The chain uses TRBV15 and TRBJ2-2; D is possibly TRBD2 (6 bases). Germline V gene lookup returns CDR1 LNHNV and CDR2 YYDKDF (reference sequence). Trimming left V 8 bases short and J 4 bases short, with 14 bases between. The CDR3 runs 14 residues. This CDR3 reads CATALGGATGELFF. CDR3 nucleotide sequence: TGTGCCACCGCTCTCGGGGGAGCCACCGGGGAGCTGTTTTTT.

The J gene is TRBJ1-5, the V gene TRBV7-9; D remains ambiguous. Germline CDR1 SEHNR, CDR2 FQNEAQ (reference sequence). Trimming left V 5 bases short and J 4 bases short, with 12 bases between. CDR3 size: 14 residues. The CDR3 is CASSPGSSNQPQHF. CDR3 in DNA: TGTGCCAGCAGCCCCGGGAGTTCTAATCAGCCCCAGCATTTT.

This clone showed up just a few times. This rearrangement joins TRBV10-1 to TRBJ2-3, with 12 bases lining up with TRBD2. The germline gives CDR1 WNHNN, CDR2 SYGVQD (reference sequence). The CDR3 extends over 20 amino acids. J lost 1 base, V lost 4 bases, and 15 bases had no gene match. CDR3 DNA sequence: TGCGCCAGCAGTGGACCTCTCCTAGCGGGAGGGCCGGATGGCACAGATACGCAGTATTTT. Translation gives CASSGPLLAGGPDGTDTQYF.

As for this clone: This specimen includes other DNA sequences encoding the same CDR3. The J gene is TRBJ2-7, the V gene TRBV7-9; 8 bases are shared with TRBD1. J lost 3 bases, V lost 3 bases, and 4 bases had no gene match. This CDR3 is built from 14 residues. Looked up from germline, CDR1 is SEHNR and CDR2 is FQNEAQ (reference sequence). CDR3 DNA: TGTGCCAGCAGCTTCTCAGGGGGCCGCTACGAGCAGTACTTC. The encoded protein is CASSFSGGRYEQYF.

The rearrangement joins TRBV7-9 to TRBJ1-4; D not certain. Germline CDR1 SEHNR, CDR2 FQNEAQ (reference sequence). V lost 5 bases and J 6 bases, leaving 10 bases between the germline ends. This CDR3 has 13 amino acids. The CDR3, as DNA: TGTGCCAGCAGCCCCCGGCAGGATGAAAAACTGTTTTTT. This codes for CASSPRQDEKLFF. Full variable domain (rest looked up from reference TRBV7-9 and TRBJ1-4): DTGVSQNPRHKITKRGQNVTFRCDPISEHNRLYWYRQTLGQGPEFLTYFQNEAQLEKSRLLSDRFSAERPKGSFSTLEIQRTEQGDSAMYLCASSPRQDEKLFFGSGTQLSVL.

The chain recombines TRBV7-8 with TRBJ1-5, with TRBD1 matching over 7 bases. The CDR3 sequence is 14 residues long. Germline CDR1 reads SGHVS; CDR2 reads FQNEAQ. V dropped 5 bases and J dropped 5; count of bases not matched to a gene: 6. The CDR3 nucleotides read TGTGCCAGCAGCCCCGACAGGGCCCATCAGCCCCAGCATTTT. Residues: CASSPDRAHQPQHF.

The chain has TRBV18 and TRBJ1-2; 8 nucleotides agree with TRBD1. The CDR3 is 14 amino acids. With V trimmed by 6 bases and J by 4 bases, 7 bases remained unmatched. Germline lookup yields CDR1 KGHSH and CDR2 LQKENI. CDR3 sequence reads: CASSAGGASYGYTF. The CDR3 nucleotides are TGTGCCAGCTCCGCAGGGGGCGCTTCCTATGGCTACACCTTC.

This clone was seen a handful of times. The chain is built from TRBV19 and TRBJ2-1, with 11 bases lining up with TRBD2. Germline V CDR1 and CDR2: LNHDA, SQIVND (reference sequence). Unmatched junction bases numbered 5, after V lost 4 bases and J lost 3 bases. This CDR3 region has 16 residues. CDR3 residues: CASSTIAGGSYNEQFF. CDR3 nucleotide sequence: TGTGCCAGTAGTACAATAGCGGGAGGGAGCTACAATGAGCAGTTCTTC.

This chain uses TRBV5-1 with TRBJ2-2; tentatively, D is TRBD1 (6 bases). The CDR3 covers 14 residues. Deletions cut 1 base from V and 4 bases from J, with 8 bases between. CDR1 and CDR2 from the germline V gene are SGHRS and YFSETQ. CDR3 sequence (DNA): TGCGCCAGCAGCTTGAGGGGGAGCACCGGGGAGCTGTTTTTT. It is translated as CASSLRGSTGELFF.

This clone was found a few times. This chain connects TRBV10-3 to TRBJ1-1; D is possibly TRBD1 (5 bases). Germline assignment: CDR1 ENHRY and CDR2 SYGVKD. CDR3 size: 14 residues. Trimming pared 11 bases from V and 2 bases from J, leaving 18 bases between. This CDR3 is CASTRTPENTEAFF. CDR3 coding DNA: TGTGCCTCCACCCGGACACCCGAAAACACTGAAGCTTTCTTT.

The V gene is TRBV4-1, the J gene TRBJ1-4; D gene ambiguous. Germline loops: CDR1 MGHRA, CDR2 YSYEKL. The CDR3 length is 15 residues. V was shortened by 0 bases and J by 8 bases, with 13 bases between the two germline ends. CDR3 bases: TGCGCCAGCAGCCAAGATCAATGGGTCGGGGAAAAACTGTTTTTT. It encodes CASSQDQWVGEKLFF.